These 24 T cell receptor beta chains were all obtained from the same sample, sequenced in a study of T cells after posttransplantation cyclophosphamide. Here immunoSEQ multiplex PCR was the method, and the copy in TCRdb shows in-frame clones only, minus some. The sample has some 14,000 clones; around 82% are singletons. Methotrexate plus calcineurin inhibitor accompanied controls' myeloablative marrow transplants; sampling was 1 year later. The starting material was PBMCs, obtained 371 days after allogeneic stem cell transplant with calcineurin inhibitor and methotrexate. These receptors all stem from a male patient aged 18-30 years who received an allogeneic stem cell transplant from a related donor, was CMV-positive, and had no GVHD. Among the T cells, some may be from the graft donor.

Concerning this clone itself: At one end the junction does not follow the germline gene, possibly because of a read error. The chain is built from TRBV7-7 and TRBJ2-5; 10 bases line up with TRBD1. CDR1 is SSHAT, CDR2 FNYEAQ, per germline (reference sequence). The CDR3 extends over 14 amino acids. CDR3 sequence reads: CASSRRDRGETQYF. CDR3 DNA: TGTGCTAGCAGCCGTAGGGACAGGGGAGAGACCCAGTACTTC.

This clone occurred once. The V gene is TRBV7-2, the J gene TRBJ1-6; 7 nucleotides agree with TRBD1. V trimming: 3 bases; J trimming: 9 bases; junction bases outside the gene matches: 2. The CDR3 sequence is 13 residues long. Germline V CDR1 and CDR2: SGHTA, FQGNSA. DNA for the CDR3: TGTGCCAGCAGCTTCCCAGGGGGTTCACCCCTCCACTTT. Translation gives CASSFPGGSPLHF.

This clone was seen once. The chain links TRBV30 to TRBJ2-1; a possible D gene is TRBD2 (5 bases). The CDR3 contains 13 residues. V was trimmed by 2 bases and J by 12 bases, leaving 17 bases between them. The germline V gene has CDR1 GTSNPN and CDR2 SVGIG (reference sequence). The CDR3 region has the DNA TGTGCCTGGAGTCCTGGACTGGAGCAGGTGCAGTTCTTC. It yields the protein CAWSPGLEQVQFF.

This clone was picked up one time. The V gene is TRBV7-8, the J gene TRBJ2-7, with 12 bases fitting TRBD1. Germline trimming cut 5 bases from V and 3 bases from J; bases unmatched to any gene: 8. Germline CDR1 SGHVS, CDR2 FQNEAQ. This CDR3 region has 16 residues. Written as DNA, the CDR3 is TGTGCCAGCAGCGCCTGGGGACAGGGGGCTAGCTACGAGCAGTACTTC. The encoded protein is CASSAWGQGASYEQYF. Full variable domain (missing parts from reference TRBV7-8 and TRBJ2-7): GAGVSQSPRYKVAKRGQDVALRCDPISGHVSLFWYQQALGQGPEFLTYFQNEAQLDKSGLPSDRFFAERPEGSVSTLKIQRTQQEDSAVYLCASSAWGQGASYEQYFGPGTRLTVT.

Comments on this clone: Its ends do not fully match the called genes, so a read error is possible. Additional DNA sequences in this sample encode the identical CDR3. The V call is TRBV30, the J call TRBJ1-6, with D unclear. The germline CDR1 and CDR2 sequences are GTSNPN and SVGIG (reference sequence). CDR3 length: 14 amino acids. CDR3 coding DNA: TGTGCCTGGAGAGGAGGAGGTAGGAATTCCCCCCTCCACTTT. It encodes CAWRGGGRNSPLHF.

This rearrangement joins TRBV6-6 to TRBJ2-3, with 7 positions matching TRBD2. Germline-derived CDR1 and CDR2 are MNHNY and SVGAGI (reference sequence). V lost 0 bases, J lost 5 bases, and 2 bases stayed unmatched. The CDR3 runs 14 residues. The CDR3 DNA reads as TGTGCCAGCAGTTACTCACGGGGGGAAGATACGCAGTATTTT. Translation: CASSYSRGEDTQYF.

V and J are TRBV28 and TRBJ2-1; 7 positions match TRBD2. Germline-derived CDR1 and CDR2 are MDHEN and SYDVKM. V lost 6 bases and J lost 2; bases outside the gene matches: 7. This CDR3 is 15 amino acids long. CDR3 nucleotide sequence: TGTGCCAGCAGCGAAGCTAGCGGCACCTACAATGAGCAGTTCTTC. Protein: CASSEASGTYNEQFF.

The V gene is TRBV6-5, the J gene TRBJ2-5; TRBD2 matches at 11 bases. The CDR3 consists of 15 residues. Germline V gene lookup returns CDR1 MNHEY and CDR2 SVGAGI. J gave up 5 bases and V 9 bases, and 11 bases lay outside the gene matches. CDR3 amino acids: CARPPLAGVGETQYF. In DNA form, the CDR3 reads TGTGCCAGACCTCCACTAGCGGGAGTGGGGGAGACCCAGTACTTC.

The J gene is TRBJ1-2, the V gene TRBV4-3, with D unresolved. The CDR3 totals 13 residues. Trimming pared 0 bases from V and 10 bases from J, leaving 12 bases between. Per the germline V gene, CDR1 is LGHNA and CDR2 is YSLEER. The CDR3 is CASSQDLRGSYTF. CDR3 bases: TGCGCCAGCAGCCAAGATCTTAGAGGGTCCTACACCTTC.

Only one count was recorded for this clone. The rearrangement links TRBV19 to TRBJ2-5; weak D call: TRBD1 (6 bases). The CDR3 totals 13 residues. Between the trimmed V and J ends, which lost 6 bases and 1 base, there was a span of 9 bases. Germline V gene data show CDR1 as LNHDA and CDR2 as SQIVND (reference sequence). The CDR3 nucleotides are TGTGCCAGTAGCACAGGGAGCCAAGAGACCCAGTACTTC. Amino acids: CASSTGSQETQYF.

This chain connects TRBV7-2 to TRBJ2-7; TRBD2 matches at 11 bases. The germline CDR1 and CDR2 sequences are SGHTA and FQGNSA. V was clipped by 6 bases and J by 2 bases; unmatched bases: 6. The CDR3 sequence is 15 residues long. The chain's CDR3 is CASRAGLADPYEQYF. CDR3 DNA sequence: TGTGCCAGCAGGGCGGGACTAGCGGACCCCTACGAGCAGTACTTC.

This clone is medium-sized within its sample. The chain links TRBV7-9 to TRBJ2-1, with TRBD2 matching 14 bases. The CDR3 is 17 amino acids. Trimming removed 1 base from V and 4 bases from J; junction bases left unmatched: 3. CDR1 SEHNR and CDR2 FQNEAQ come from the germline V gene (reference sequence). CDR3 in amino acids: CASSLGGLAGAYNEQFF. DNA of the CDR3: TGTGCCAGCAGCTTAGGGGGACTAGCGGGGGCTTACAATGAGCAGTTCTTC.

The V and J genes are TRBV7-2 and TRBJ2-5; 12 bases fit TRBD2. The CDR3 sequence is 16 residues long. V shed 5 bases, J shed 5 bases, and the junction held 9 bases outside the gene matches. Per the germline V gene, CDR1 is SGHTA and CDR2 is FQGNSA. CDR3 sequence (DNA): TGTGCCAGCAGCCCCAGTACTAGCGGGAGGATCGAGACCCAGTACTTC. Translation: CASSPSTSGRIETQYF.

The chain carries TRBV4-3 and TRBJ2-3, with D possibly TRBD2 on 5 matching bases. CDR1 is LGHNA and CDR2 is YSLEER in the germline V gene. The CDR3 runs 15 residues. Between the trimmed V and J ends, which lost 2 bases and 0 bases, there was a span of 9 bases. Here the CDR3 DNA reads TGCGCCAGCAGCCAAACTAGTATCAGCACAGATACGCAGTATTTT. This gives the protein CASSQTSISTDTQYF.

V gene TRBV5-4 combines with J gene TRBJ2-2; 7 positions agree with TRBD2. This CDR3 region has 16 residues. The V and J ends lost 4 bases and 4 bases, in that order; junction bases with no gene match: 10. Germline CDR1 is SGHNT and CDR2 is YYREEE (reference sequence). CDR3 sequence reads: CASSHVRELLTGELFF. The CDR3, as DNA: TGTGCCAGCAGCCATGTGCGGGAGCTTCTCACCGGGGAGCTGTTTTTT.

V usage is TRBV11-2 and J usage is TRBJ1-6, with TRBD1 matching 8 bases. The V segment lost 0 bases and the J segment 7 bases; nucleotides outside the gene matches: 2. Germline V gene lookup returns CDR1 SGHAT and CDR2 FQNNGV. The CDR3 is made up of 15 amino acids. The chain's CDR3 is CASSLDRGQNSPLHF. Here the CDR3 DNA reads TGTGCCAGCAGCTTAGACAGGGGGCAAAATTCACCCCTCCACTTT.

The chain has TRBV19 and TRBJ1-2; D gene ambiguous. With 3 bases removed from V and 2 bases from J, the gap between germline ends came to 10 bases. This CDR3 spans 14 amino acids. Germline lookup yields CDR1 LNHDA and CDR2 SQIVND (reference sequence). CDR3 amino acids: CASSMKGANYGYTF. CDR3 bases: TGTGCCAGTAGTATGAAAGGAGCAAACTATGGCTACACCTTC. The full variable domain, rest sourced from reference TRBV19 and TRBJ1-2, is DGGITQSPKYLFRKEGQNVTLSCEQNLNHDAMYWYRQDPGQGLRLIYYSQIVNDFQKGDIAEGYSVSREKKESFPLTVTSAQKNPTAFYLCASSMKGANYGYTFGSGTRLTVV.

The genes are TRBV23-1 and TRBJ1-2; 9 positions match TRBD1. TRBV23-1 is recorded as an ORF, its role being uncertain. After removal of 4 bases from V and 4 bases from J, the junction contained 7 bases not matched to a gene. This CDR3 comprises 15 residues. CDR3 sequence reads: CASSPPGQGSYGYTF. Written as DNA, the CDR3 is TGCGCCAGCAGTCCTCCGGGACAGGGTAGCTATGGCTACACCTTC.

Here the CDR3 reads CASSQSGAGYTF. The CDR3 DNA sequence: TGCGCCAGCAGTCAATCGGGGGCCGGCTACACCTTC. This chain joins TRBV23-1 and TRBJ1-2, with D tentatively TRBD1 (6 bases). TRBV23-1 is an ORF, and what it does is uncertain. Trimming pared 0 bases from V and 8 bases from J, leaving 7 bases between. This CDR3 is built from 12 residues.

This sequence joins TRBV6-6 and TRBJ1-5; tentatively, D is TRBD1 (5 bases). The V gene's germline CDR1 is MNHNY and CDR2 SVGAGI (reference sequence). V lost 6 bases, J lost 11 bases, and 17 bases lay in between. The CDR3 contains 13 residues. The CDR3 nucleotides read TGTGCCAGCAGCTCCTCAGGGTTATGGGCCCAGCATTTT. Translated: CASSSSGLWAQHF.

The sample holds a few counts of this clone. The chain joins TRBV6-5 to TRBJ1-4; 10 bases map to TRBD1. J was trimmed by 5 bases and V by 5 bases; bases with no gene match: 5. Germline CDR1 reads MNHEY; CDR2 reads SVGAGI. This CDR3 contains 15 residues. CDR3 residues: CASSPPGQGNEKLFF. The DNA for the CDR3 is TGTGCCAGCAGTCCCCCGGGACAGGGGAATGAAAAACTGTTTTTT.

This rearrangement joins TRBV6-1 to TRBJ2-3; 8 bases fit TRBD1. Germline trimming cut 5 bases from V and 0 bases from J; bases unmatched to any gene: 4. The length of the CDR3 is 15 residues. The germline V gene encodes CDR1 MNHNS and CDR2 SASEGT. CDR3 region: CASSLGQVSTDTQYF. The CDR3 region has the DNA TGTGCCAGCAGTTTGGGACAGGTTAGCACAGATACGCAGTATTTT.

This clone was found once. V and J are TRBV6-5 and TRBJ2-7, with D unclear. Between the trimmed V and J ends, which lost 0 bases and 10 bases, there was a span of 10 bases. CDR1 is MNHEY and CDR2 is SVGAGI in the germline V gene. This CDR3 spans 12 amino acids. CDR3 protein: CASSYSLDQQYF. Written as DNA, the CDR3 is TGTGCCAGCAGTTACTCCCTAGATCAACAGTACTTC.

The chain combines TRBV5-1 with TRBJ1-2; 8 bases fit TRBD1. J was trimmed by 8 bases and V by 4 bases; bases with no gene match: 10. CDR1 is SGHRS and CDR2 is YFSETQ in the germline V gene. The CDR3 is 14 amino acids. The chain's CDR3 is CASSPVQGGQGYTF. The CDR3 coding sequence is TGCGCCAGCAGCCCAGTACAGGGGGGCCAGGGCTACACCTTC.